Listed below are T cell receptor beta chains from one sample, sequenced in a study of T cell responses to AZD1222 COVID-19 vaccine. TCRdb's table, derived via immunoSEQ multiplex PCR, lists solely in-frame clones and lacks some. The table lists around 99,000 clones, just over 90% of them singletons. The sample here was peripheral blood, taken 28 days after the second AZD1222 dose. The source is an adult who received the AZD1222 COVID-19 vaccine. Each CDR3 is given with its conserved first and last residue. A D gene is named only where the DNA matches it firmly. Clone size, where shown, is once, few, many, or a class for clones that have expanded.

clone_size	d_call	v_call	j_call	cdr3_aa	cdr3_nt
few	TRBD1	TRBV19	TRBJ1-2	CASSGQDRGEHGYTF	TGTGCCAGTAGTGGCCAGGACAGGGGTGAACATGGCTACACCTTC
-	TRBD1	TRBV10-2	TRBJ1-1	CASGVQGALTEAFF	TGCGCCAGCGGGGTACAGGGGGCGCTCACTGAAGCTTTCTTT
-	-	TRBV28	TRBJ1-2	CASTLGGSYGYTF	TGTGCCAGCACCCTAGGGGGTAGCTATGGCTACACCTTC
-	-	TRBV5-4	TRBJ2-3	CASSLDPGNPTDTQYF	TGTGCCAGCAGCTTGGATCCCGGGAACCCCACAGATACGCAGTATTTT
-	-	TRBV7-9	TRBJ1-3	CASSLASARSGNTIYF	TGTGCCAGCAGCTTAGCGTCCGCCCGGTCTGGAAACACCATATATTTT
-	-	TRBV2	TRBJ2-7	CASSADGPEQYF	TGTGCCAGCAGTGCCGACGGTCCTGAGCAGTACTTC
-	-	TRBV5-4	TRBJ2-1	CASSHSASNNEQFF	TGTGCCAGCAGCCACTCCGCATCCAACAATGAGCAGTTCTTC
-	TRBD2	TRBV19	TRBJ2-7	CASSIGTSGYEQYF	TGTGCCAGTAGTATAGGGACTAGCGGCTACGAGCAGTACTTC
-	-	TRBV6-2/TRBV6-3	TRBJ2-6	CASSYGVGDPGANVLTF	TGTGCCAGCAGTTACGGCGTCGGGGACCCTGGGGCCAACGTCCTGACTTTC
-	-	TRBV7-2	TRBJ2-1	CASSLEGGLHEQFF	TGTGCCAGCAGCTTAGAGGGGGGACTTCATGAGCAGTTCTTC
-	-	TRBV12-3/TRBV12-4	TRBJ2-5	CASSLLAGVTQYF	TGTGCCAGCAGTTTGTTAGCAGGGGTGACCCAGTACTTC
-	TRBD2	TRBV4-2	TRBJ2-7	CASSQRLAGSDEQYF	TGTGCCAGCAGCCAACGACTAGCGGGATCGGACGAGCAGTACTTC
-	-	TRBV9	TRBJ1-4	CASSVNPSGGGEKLFF	TGTGCCAGCAGCGTAAATCCGTCCGGTGGGGGTGAAAAACTGTTTTTT
-	-	TRBV3-1/TRBV3-2	TRBJ1-5	CASSQTGEQPQHF	TGTGCCAGCAGCCAAACGGGTGAGCAGCCCCAGCATTTT
-	TRBD2	TRBV5-5	TRBJ2-1	CASSFLAGLVDEQFF	TGTGCCAGCAGCTTTCTAGCGGGACTTGTGGATGAGCAGTTCTTC
-	-	TRBV6-5	TRBJ1-5	CASSPGTKYQPQHF	TGTGCCAGCAGTCCCGGGACGAAGTATCAGCCCCAGCATTTT
-	TRBD2	TRBV7-8	TRBJ2-1	CASRFSGSLPYNEQFF	TGTGCCAGCAGATTTAGCGGGAGTCTCCCCTACAATGAGCAGTTCTTC
once	-	TRBV29-1	TRBJ2-2	CSADRNTGELFF	TGCAGCGCGGACAGGAACACCGGGGAGCTGTTTTTT
once	-	TRBV5-8	TRBJ1-3	CASSWGQGNTIYF	TGTGCCAGCAGCTGGGGGCAGGGAAACACCATATATTTT
-	TRBD2	TRBV5-5	TRBJ2-7	CASSFDLAGGYYEQYF	TGTGCCAGCAGCTTTGATCTAGCGGGAGGATACTACGAGCAGTACTTC
-	-	TRBV20-1	TRBJ2-3	CSASRLGADTQYF	TGCAGTGCTAGTAGACTAGGCGCAGATACGCAGTATTTT
once	-	TRBV18	TRBJ1-6	CASSPDRTYSPLHF	TGTGCCAGCTCACCGGACCGCACCTATTCACCCCTCCACTTT
-	-	TRBV6-6	TRBJ1-1	CASSSSRDLNTEAFF	TGTGCCAGTTCTTCGTCCCGGGACTTAAACACTGAAGCTTTCTTT
-	-	TRBV2	TRBJ1-4	CASSSWVLNEKLFF	TGTGCCAGCAGCTCCTGGGTTCTCAATGAAAAACTGTTTTTT
-	TRBD1	TRBV2	TRBJ2-1	CASGQGAGEQFF	TGTGCCAGCGGTCAGGGGGCTGGTGAGCAGTTCTTC